The clone carrying this TCR beta chain showed up just once. This sample is drawn from a study of cytomegalovirus exposure and HLA in healthy donors. Germline V lookup: CDR1 SGHRS, CDR2 YFSETQ. This CDR3 comprises 14 residues. Trimming removed 4 bases from V and 2 bases from J, with 11 bases in between. Researchers ran the PCR with 60 Vbeta and 13 Jbeta primers. The repertoire was sequenced with immunoSEQ multiplex PCR; TCRdb's copy has only in-frame clones and lacks some. The sample contains about 120,000 clones, 75% of which appear only once. The sequence came from a woman between 40 and 50 years old in good health and CMV-seropositive. The V and J genes are TRBV5-1 and TRBJ2-3, with a possible D match to TRBD2 (5 bases). Sequencing input: PBMCs. CDR3 amino acids: CASSTEAYTDTQYF. CDR3 in DNA: TGCGCCAGCAGCACGGAGGCTTACACAGATACGCAGTATTTT.